This T cell receptor (beta chain) came from a study of vaccination effects on CD4 cells after COVID-19. Comments on this clone: Antigen: not known.

Profiling relied on immunoSEQ multiplex PCR, and the TCRdb table lists in-frame clones only, not all of them. The sample holds around 30,000 clones, around 66% seen once. Viral peptide pools were used in the ViraFEST assay to expand antigen-specific CD4+ T cells, and sequencing came afterward. Culture proceeded for approximately 10 days, and CD4+ T cells were then isolated. The individual was infected with SARS-CoV-2 between March and December 2020, as confirmed by PCR. Study outcomes and limitations: Vaccine- and infection-induced clones showed marked clonal contraction late following vaccination.

In germline, CDR1 is SEHNR, CDR2 FQNEAQ (reference sequence). CDR3 length equals 13 residues. V lost 3 bases to trimming and J lost 8 bases, with 14 bases between them. The chain links TRBV7-9 to TRBJ2-7; a possible D gene is TRBD1 (5 bases). The material sequenced was CD4+ T cells from PBMCs cultured with SARS-CoV-2 spike peptides, taken before COVID-19 vaccination. The sequence was collected from a human donor who had a prior SARS-CoV-2 infection. The DNA for the CDR3 is TGTGCCAGCAGCTTGCAGATACTGGACAAGCAGTACTTC. It translates to CASSLQILDKQYF.